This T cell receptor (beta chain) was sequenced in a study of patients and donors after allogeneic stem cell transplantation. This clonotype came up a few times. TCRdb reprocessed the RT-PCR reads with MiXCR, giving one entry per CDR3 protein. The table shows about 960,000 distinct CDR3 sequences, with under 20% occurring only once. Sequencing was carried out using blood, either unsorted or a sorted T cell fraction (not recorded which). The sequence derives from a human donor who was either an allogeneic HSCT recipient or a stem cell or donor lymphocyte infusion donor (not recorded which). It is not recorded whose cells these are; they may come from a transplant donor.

The CDR3 bases are TGTGCCAGCAGTTCCAAACGGAACTACGAGCAGTACTTC. It is translated as CASSSKRNYEQYF. The chain recombines TRBV6-6 with TRBJ2-7, with D unresolved. Between the trimmed V and J ends, which lost 4 bases and 3 bases, there was a span of 10 bases. The CDR3 runs 13 residues. Germline V gene sequence: CDR1 MNHNY, CDR2 SVGAGI (reference sequence).